The next 11 T cell receptor beta chains were all read from a single sample in a study of control samples from healthy donors and cancer patients. Some clones are missing from TCRdb's copy, which holds only in-frame ones; the method was immunoSEQ multiplex PCR. The sample carries about 150,000 clones, about 94% recorded once. Material: blood. These receptor sequences come from a man aged 40-49 years in good health.

The genes are TRBV6-1 and TRBJ2-7; perhaps TRBD1 as D (5 bases). This CDR3 spans 15 amino acids. Trimming pared 3 bases from V and 0 bases from J, leaving 12 bases between. Germline V gene sequence: CDR1 MNHNS, CDR2 SASEGT. The CDR3 loop reads CASSDWAGNSYEQYF. The DNA for the CDR3 is TGTGCCAGCAGTGATTGGGCAGGGAACTCCTACGAGCAGTACTTC.

J is TRBJ1-1 and V is TRBV9; 7 bases are a match to TRBD1. The CDR3 totals 14 residues. The junction had 5 bases not matched to a gene; V was cut back by 2 bases and J by 4 bases. Germline values: CDR1 SGDLS, CDR2 YYNGEE. In nucleotides, the CDR3 is TGTGCCAGCAGCGTGGTTACAGGGGTCACTGAAGCTTTCTTT. Translated, it gives CASSVVTGVTEAFF.

V gene TRBV6-5 combines with J gene TRBJ1-5; D is possibly TRBD1 (6 bases). The CDR3 runs 15 residues. CDR1 is MNHEY and CDR2 is SVGAGI in the germline V gene. V lost 6 bases and J lost 3, with 15 bases in between. CDR3 bases: TGTGCCAGCAGCACTACCCGGACAGTCAATCAGCCCCAGCATTTT. Translation: CASSTTRTVNQPQHF.

V is TRBV13 and J is TRBJ1-6; D gene uncertain. CDR1 is PRHDT, CDR2 FYEKMQ, per germline (reference sequence). This CDR3 contains 13 residues. V dropped 5 bases and J dropped 7 bases, with 9 bases sitting between them. CDR3 protein: CASSPRPNSPLHF. The CDR3 nucleotides are TGTGCCAGCAGCCCCCGGCCAAATTCACCCCTCCACTTT.

The V call is TRBV3-1 (or the pseudogene TRBV3-2), the J call TRBJ2-2, with D unresolved. V shed 0 bases and J shed 7 bases, with 9 bases lying between them. Germline V gene sequence: CDR1 LGHDT, CDR2 YNNKEL (reference sequence). The CDR3 contains 14 residues. CDR3 loop: CASSQELGVGELFF. Here the CDR3 DNA reads TGTGCCAGCAGCCAAGAGTTAGGAGTCGGGGAGCTGTTTTTT.

This sequence joins TRBV6-6 and TRBJ1-3; D is uncertain. Trimming took 7 bases from V and 4 from J, leaving 14 bases between them. Germline V gene sequence: CDR1 MNHNY, CDR2 SVGAGI (reference sequence). The CDR3 has 14 residues. In nucleotides, the CDR3 is TGTGCCAGCACCCTGCCCGGCGCCGGAAACACCATATATTTT. Translation gives CASTLPGAGNTIYF.

This clone turned up a few times. The CDR3, as DNA: TGTGCGCTGGAAGGGTCCAGAGGAGCTTTCTTT. Encoded protein: CALEGSRGAFF. The chain combines TRBV30 with TRBJ1-1; D gene ambiguous. Germline assignment: CDR1 GTSNPN and CDR2 SVGIG (reference sequence). The CDR3 is made up of 11 amino acids.

The chain combines TRBV5-4 with TRBJ1-2, with D perhaps matching TRBD1 (5 bases). V lost 0 bases to trimming and J lost 4 bases, with 7 bases between them. The germline V gene encodes CDR1 SGHNT and CDR2 YYREEE (reference sequence). There are 13 residues in the CDR3. CDR3 sequence reads: CASSLGGSYGYTF. The CDR3 DNA sequence: TGTGCCAGCAGCTTGGGGGGCTCCTATGGCTACACCTTC.

The chain uses TRBV6-5 and TRBJ1-1; maybe TRBD1 (6 bases). CDR1 MNHEY and CDR2 SVGAGI come from the germline V gene. V was shortened by 4 bases and J by 2 bases, with 11 bases between the two germline ends. CDR3 length equals 14 residues. For the CDR3, the DNA is TGTGCCAGCAGTTCCTACAGGGTAAACACTGAAGCTTTCTTT. This codes for CASSSYRVNTEAFF.

V usage is TRBV27 and J usage is TRBJ1-5; D is unresolved. V lost 3 bases, J lost 2 bases, and 5 bases lay in between. The CDR3 runs to 13 residues. Germline V CDR1 and CDR2: MNHEY, SMNVEV (reference sequence). The DNA of the CDR3 is TGTGCCAGCAGTTTTTTGGGCAATCAGCCCCAGCATTTT. It yields the protein CASSFLGNQPQHF.

The V and J genes are TRBV2 and TRBJ1-5; no reliable D call. The CDR3 extends over 13 amino acids. Germline V gene data show CDR1 as SNHLY and CDR2 as FYNNEI. V was clipped by 6 bases and J by 1 base, with 7 bases between them. CDR3 coding DNA: TGTGCCAGCAGCATCGACAGCAATCAGCCCCAGCATTTT. Protein: CASSIDSNQPQHF.